Listed below are T cell receptor beta chains from one sample, sequenced in a study of identical twins. Each CDR3 protein is one row after TCRdb ran MiXCR on the 5' RACE reads. The sample yields 350,000 to 450,000 distinct CDR3 sequences, under 20% seen once. The sequencing sample was made of naive T cells sorted from blood. The receptor set was obtained from a middle-aged man in good health. Each CDR3 is given with its conserved first and last residue.

>TRBJ2-7|TRBV7-9
CASAGTLGEAEQYF
>TRBJ1-6|TRBV30
CAWSRKTGSPLHF
>TRBJ2-7|TRBV11-2
CASRSYRDREYEQYF
>TRBJ2-5|TRBV5-4
CASSWGETQYF
>TRBJ1-5|TRBV7-8
CASSDSRGPHQPQHF
>TRBJ1-6|TRBV7-9
CASSQQTGGHNSPLHF
>TRBJ2-3|TRBV6-2/TRBV6-3
CASSKPGGAGDTQYF
>TRBJ1-3|TRBV20-1
CSAATDPSGNTIYF
>TRBJ1-4|TRBV10-3
CASRTVTNEKLFF
>TRBJ1-1|TRBV6-2/TRBV6-3
CASNDRNTLNTEAFF
>TRBJ2-2|TRBV15
CATMGGHRGGELFF
>TRBJ2-3|TRBV12-3/TRBV12-4
CASSLGRIKGTDTQYF
>TRBJ2-1|TRBV12-3/TRBV12-4
CASRLRLVVGNEQFF
>TRBJ2-7|TRBV7-2
CASSLQRAGPEQYF
>TRBJ1-2|TRBV5-1
CASSEGQAYGYTF
>TRBJ2-1|TRBV7-2
CASSLVGYNEQFF